This T cell receptor beta chain was sequenced in a study of cytomegalovirus exposure and HLA in healthy donors. Study-wide context: HLA-typed donors were the source of about 85 million unique TCRs, which an early data release held.

Details on this clone: Its specificity is not known.

In the PCR, 60 Vbeta and 13 Jbeta primers were used. Measured with immunoSEQ multiplex PCR; TCRdb has only the in-frame clones, and not every one. The sample lists over 100,000 clones, over 60% seen once, with under 3% in the top ten. Study-wide results and caveats: Equally common other TCR beta chains were less clonally expanded than HLA-associated ones, a later analysis found. Previous analysis showed most TCR beta V segments were productive about 90% or about 30% of the time.

What was sequenced was PBMCs. The receptor was derived from a woman aged 18-29 years in good health and CMV-seropositive.

As DNA, the CDR3 is TGCGCCAGCAGCCAAGAGGTCAGCGGGAGGTCCAATGAGCAGTTCTTC. This gives the protein CASSQEVSGRSNEQFF. This chain connects TRBV4-1 to TRBJ2-1; 9 bases match TRBD2. The ends lost 0 bases at V and 6 bases at J; junction bases unmatched: 6. In germline, CDR1 is MGHRA, CDR2 YSYEKL. The CDR3 runs to 16 residues.